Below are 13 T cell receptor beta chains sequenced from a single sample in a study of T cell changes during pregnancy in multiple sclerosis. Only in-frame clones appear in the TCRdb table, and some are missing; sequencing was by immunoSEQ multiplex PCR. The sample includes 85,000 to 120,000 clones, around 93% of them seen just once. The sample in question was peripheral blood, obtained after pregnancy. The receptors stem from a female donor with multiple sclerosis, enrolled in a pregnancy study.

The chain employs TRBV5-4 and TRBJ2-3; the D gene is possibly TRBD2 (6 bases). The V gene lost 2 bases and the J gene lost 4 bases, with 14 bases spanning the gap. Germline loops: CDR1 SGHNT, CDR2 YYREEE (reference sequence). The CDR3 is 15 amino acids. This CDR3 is CASSLPGGVSDTQYF. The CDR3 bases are TGTGCCAGCAGCTTACCCGGGGGAGTTTCAGATACGCAGTATTTT.

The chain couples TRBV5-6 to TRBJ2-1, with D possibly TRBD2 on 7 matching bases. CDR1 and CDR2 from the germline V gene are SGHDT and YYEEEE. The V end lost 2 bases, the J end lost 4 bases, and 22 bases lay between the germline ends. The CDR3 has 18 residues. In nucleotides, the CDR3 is TGTGCCAGCAGCTTAGACCGACGGGGGGCCCTGTGGTACAATGAGCAGTTCTTC. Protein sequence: CASSLDRRGALWYNEQFF. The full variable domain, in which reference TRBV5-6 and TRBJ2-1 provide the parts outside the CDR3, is DAGVTQSPTHLIKTRGQQVTLRCSPKSGHDTVSWYQQALGQGPQFIFQYYEEEERQRGNFPDRFSGHQFPNYSSELNVNALLLGDSALYLCASSLDRRGALWYNEQFFGPGTRLTVL.

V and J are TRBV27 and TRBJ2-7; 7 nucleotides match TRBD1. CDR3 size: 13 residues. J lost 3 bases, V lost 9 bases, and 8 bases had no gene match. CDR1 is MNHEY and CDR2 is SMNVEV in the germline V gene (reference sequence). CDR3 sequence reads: CASRTGDLYEQYF. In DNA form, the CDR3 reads TGTGCCAGTCGGACAGGCGATCTCTACGAGCAGTACTTC.

The CDR3 coding sequence is TGTGCCAGCAGCCAATCGGGACAGGGTGTCGACGAGCAGTACTTC. Its translation is CASSQSGQGVDEQYF. The V and J genes are TRBV14 and TRBJ2-7; TRBD1 matches 9 bases. The germline gives CDR1 SGHDN, CDR2 FVKESK. The CDR3 consists of 15 residues. V shed 2 bases and J 5 bases; nucleotides not matched to a gene: 7.

CDR3 nucleotide sequence: TGTGCCAGCAGCCGACAAGACAGGACCTATGGCTACACCTTC. Translated: CASSRQDRTYGYTF. V and J are TRBV5-4 and TRBJ1-2; D is perhaps TRBD1 (6 bases). V was trimmed by 4 bases and J by 4 bases, leaving 14 bases between them. There are 14 residues in the CDR3. The germline V gene has CDR1 SGHNT and CDR2 YYREEE (reference sequence).

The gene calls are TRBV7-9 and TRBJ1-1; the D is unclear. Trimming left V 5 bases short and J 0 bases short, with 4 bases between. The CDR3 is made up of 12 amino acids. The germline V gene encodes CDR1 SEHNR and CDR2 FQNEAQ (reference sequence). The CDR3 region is CASSVMNTEAFF. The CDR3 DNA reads TGTGCCAGCAGCGTCATGAACACTGAAGCTTTCTTT.

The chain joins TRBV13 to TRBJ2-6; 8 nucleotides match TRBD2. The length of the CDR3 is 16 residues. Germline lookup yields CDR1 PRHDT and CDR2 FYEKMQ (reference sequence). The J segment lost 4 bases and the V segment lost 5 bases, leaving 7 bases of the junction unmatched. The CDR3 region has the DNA TGTGCCAGCAGCCCCGGGGGGGCCACCGGGGCCAACGTCCTGACTTTC. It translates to CASSPGGATGANVLTF.

CDR3 in amino acids: CASMQGLWGSNQPQHF. As DNA, the CDR3 is TGTGCCAGCATGCAGGGGTTGTGGGGTAGCAATCAGCCCCAGCATTTT. The chain couples TRBV2 to TRBJ1-5; possible D gene TRBD1, 6 bases. Germline lookup yields CDR1 SNHLY and CDR2 FYNNEI. This CDR3 contains 16 residues. Deletions cut 7 bases from V and 0 bases from J, with 16 bases between.

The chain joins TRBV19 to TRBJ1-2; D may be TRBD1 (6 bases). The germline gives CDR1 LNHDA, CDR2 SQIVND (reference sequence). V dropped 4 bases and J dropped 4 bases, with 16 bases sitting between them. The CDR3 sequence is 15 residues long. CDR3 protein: CASSTLRGQSYGYTF. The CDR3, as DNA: TGTGCCAGTAGTACTCTCAGGGGCCAATCCTATGGCTACACCTTC.

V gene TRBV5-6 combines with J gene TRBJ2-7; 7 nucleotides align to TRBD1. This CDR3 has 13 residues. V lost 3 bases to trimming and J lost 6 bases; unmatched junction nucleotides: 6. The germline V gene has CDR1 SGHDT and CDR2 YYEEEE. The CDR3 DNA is TGTGCCAGCAGCTCGACAGGGTGGGCCGAGCAGTACTTC. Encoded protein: CASSSTGWAEQYF.

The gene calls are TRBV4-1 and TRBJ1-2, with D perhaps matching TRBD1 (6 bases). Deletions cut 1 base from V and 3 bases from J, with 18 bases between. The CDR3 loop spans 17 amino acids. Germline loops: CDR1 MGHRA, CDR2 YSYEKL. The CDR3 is CASSQVWQQGQDYGYTF. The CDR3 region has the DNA TGCGCCAGCAGCCAAGTTTGGCAGCAGGGGCAGGACTATGGCTACACCTTC.

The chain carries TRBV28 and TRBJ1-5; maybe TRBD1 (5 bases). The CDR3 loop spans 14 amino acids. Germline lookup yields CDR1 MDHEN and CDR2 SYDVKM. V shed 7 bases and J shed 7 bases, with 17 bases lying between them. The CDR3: CASNQGEVGQPQHF. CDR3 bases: TGTGCCAGCAACCAAGGGGAGGTAGGGCAGCCCCAGCATTTT.

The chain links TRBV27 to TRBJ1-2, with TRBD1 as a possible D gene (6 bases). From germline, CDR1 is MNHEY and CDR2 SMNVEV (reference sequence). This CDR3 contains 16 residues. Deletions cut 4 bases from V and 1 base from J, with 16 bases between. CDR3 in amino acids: CASSSNVGAINYGYTF. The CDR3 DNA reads TGTGCCAGCAGTTCTAACGTGGGGGCGATTAACTATGGCTACACCTTC.